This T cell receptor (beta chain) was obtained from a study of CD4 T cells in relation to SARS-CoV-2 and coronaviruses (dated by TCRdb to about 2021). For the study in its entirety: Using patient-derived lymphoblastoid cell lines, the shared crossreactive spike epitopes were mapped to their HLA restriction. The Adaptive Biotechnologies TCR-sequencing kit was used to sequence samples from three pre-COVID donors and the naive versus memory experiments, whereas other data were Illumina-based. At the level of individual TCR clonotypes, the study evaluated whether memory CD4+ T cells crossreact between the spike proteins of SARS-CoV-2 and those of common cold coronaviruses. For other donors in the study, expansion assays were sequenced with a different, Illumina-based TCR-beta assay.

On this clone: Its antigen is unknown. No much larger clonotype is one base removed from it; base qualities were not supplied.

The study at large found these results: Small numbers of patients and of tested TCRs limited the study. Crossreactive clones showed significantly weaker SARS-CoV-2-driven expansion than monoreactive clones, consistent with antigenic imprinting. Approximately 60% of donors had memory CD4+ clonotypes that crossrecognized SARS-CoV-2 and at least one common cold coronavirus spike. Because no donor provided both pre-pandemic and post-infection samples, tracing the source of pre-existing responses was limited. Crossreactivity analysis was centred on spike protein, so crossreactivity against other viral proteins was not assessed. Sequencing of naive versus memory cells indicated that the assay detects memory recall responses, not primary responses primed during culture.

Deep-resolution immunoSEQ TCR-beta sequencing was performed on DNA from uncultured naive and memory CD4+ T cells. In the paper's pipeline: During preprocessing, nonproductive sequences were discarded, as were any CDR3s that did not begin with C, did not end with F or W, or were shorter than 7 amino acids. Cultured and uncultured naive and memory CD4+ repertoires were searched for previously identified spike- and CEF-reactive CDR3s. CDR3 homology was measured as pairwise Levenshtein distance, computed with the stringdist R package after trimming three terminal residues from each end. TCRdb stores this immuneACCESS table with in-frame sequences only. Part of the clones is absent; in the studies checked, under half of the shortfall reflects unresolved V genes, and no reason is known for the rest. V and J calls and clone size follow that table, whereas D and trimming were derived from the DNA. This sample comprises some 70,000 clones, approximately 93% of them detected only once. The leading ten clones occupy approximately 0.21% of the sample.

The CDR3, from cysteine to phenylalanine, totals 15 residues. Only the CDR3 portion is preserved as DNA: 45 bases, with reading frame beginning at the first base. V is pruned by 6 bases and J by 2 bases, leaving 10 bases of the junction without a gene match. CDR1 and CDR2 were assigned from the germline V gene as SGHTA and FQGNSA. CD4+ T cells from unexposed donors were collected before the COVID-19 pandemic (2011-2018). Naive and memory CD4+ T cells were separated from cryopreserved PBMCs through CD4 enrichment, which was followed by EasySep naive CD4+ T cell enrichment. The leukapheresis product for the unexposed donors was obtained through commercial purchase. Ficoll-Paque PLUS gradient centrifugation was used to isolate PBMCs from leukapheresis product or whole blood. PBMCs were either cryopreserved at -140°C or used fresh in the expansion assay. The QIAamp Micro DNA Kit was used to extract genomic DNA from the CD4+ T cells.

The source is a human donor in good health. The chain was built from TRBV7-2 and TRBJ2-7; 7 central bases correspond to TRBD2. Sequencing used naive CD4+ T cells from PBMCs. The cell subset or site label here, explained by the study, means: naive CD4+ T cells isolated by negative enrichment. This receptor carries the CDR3 CASSSRRGLTYEQYF. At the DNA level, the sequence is TGTGCCAGCAGTTCCCGGCGGGGGTTAACCTACGAGCAGTACTTC.